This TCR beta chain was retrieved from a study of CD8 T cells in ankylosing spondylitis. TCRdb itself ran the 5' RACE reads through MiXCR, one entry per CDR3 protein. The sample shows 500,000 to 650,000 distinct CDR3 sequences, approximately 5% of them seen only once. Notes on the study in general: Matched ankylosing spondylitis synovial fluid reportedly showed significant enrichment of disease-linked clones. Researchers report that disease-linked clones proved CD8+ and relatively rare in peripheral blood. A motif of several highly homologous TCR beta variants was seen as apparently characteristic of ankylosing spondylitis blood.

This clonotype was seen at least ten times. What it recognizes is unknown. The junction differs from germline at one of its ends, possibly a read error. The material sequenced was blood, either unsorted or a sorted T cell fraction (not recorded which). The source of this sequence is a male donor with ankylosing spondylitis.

The CDR3 loop reads CSAVGPSDQPQHF. DNA of the CDR3: TGCAGTGCTGTGGGCCCTAGCGATCAGCCCCAGCATTTT. The chain carries TRBV20-1 and TRBJ1-5; D is unclear. In germline, CDR1 is DFQATT, CDR2 SNEGSKA (reference sequence). The CDR3 loop spans 13 amino acids.